In this sample, the clone carrying this T cell receptor beta chain turned up once. This sample was taken from a study of blood T cell repertoires in COVID-19. Background on the study: Samples representing acute and convalescent COVID-19 were sourced from the United States, Italy and Spain. The analysed material was cDNA or gDNA that came from T cells, B-cell-depleted T cells, or PBMCs.

Trimming at V came to 7 bases and at J to 7 bases, leaving 9 bases not matched to a gene. The CDR3 totals 14 residues. Per germline, CDR1 MNHEY and CDR2 SVGAGI. In the source study's methods: Scientists estimated how many nucleated cells there were by amplifying reference gene primers. Using immunoSEQ multiplex PCR, the repertoire was profiled, and TCRdb retains in-frame clones only, with some absent. That table is the source of V, J and clone size, and D and trimming were worked out from the DNA. The sample contains roughly 290,000 clones, about 88% of which appear only once. The clonotype was recovered from a woman aged 60-70 years with acute or convalescent COVID-19. The rearrangement uses TRBV6-5 and TRBJ2-1; TRBD2 matches 8 bases. Sequenced input: peripheral blood. In DNA form, the CDR3 reads TGTGCCAGCATCCGGAGCGGGAGTCAGAATGAGCAGTTCTTC. It encodes CASIRSGSQNEQFF.